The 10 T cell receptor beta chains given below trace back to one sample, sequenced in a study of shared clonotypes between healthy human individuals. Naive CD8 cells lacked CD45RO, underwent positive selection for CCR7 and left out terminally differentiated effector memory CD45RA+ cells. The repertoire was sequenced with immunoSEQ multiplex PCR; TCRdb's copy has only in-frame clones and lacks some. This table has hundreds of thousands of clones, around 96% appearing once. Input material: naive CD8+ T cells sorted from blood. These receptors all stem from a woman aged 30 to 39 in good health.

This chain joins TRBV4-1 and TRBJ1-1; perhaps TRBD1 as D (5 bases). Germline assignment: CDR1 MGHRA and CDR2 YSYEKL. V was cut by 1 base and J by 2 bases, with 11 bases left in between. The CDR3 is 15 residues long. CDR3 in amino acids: CASSQGQFTNTEAFF. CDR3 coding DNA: TGCGCCAGCAGCCAAGGACAGTTTACTAACACTGAAGCTTTCTTT.

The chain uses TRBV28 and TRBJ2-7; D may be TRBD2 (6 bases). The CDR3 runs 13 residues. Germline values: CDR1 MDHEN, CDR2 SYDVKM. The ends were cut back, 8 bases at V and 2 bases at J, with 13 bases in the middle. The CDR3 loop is CASGGMATYEQYF. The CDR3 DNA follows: TGTGCCAGCGGCGGGATGGCCACCTACGAGCAGTACTTC.

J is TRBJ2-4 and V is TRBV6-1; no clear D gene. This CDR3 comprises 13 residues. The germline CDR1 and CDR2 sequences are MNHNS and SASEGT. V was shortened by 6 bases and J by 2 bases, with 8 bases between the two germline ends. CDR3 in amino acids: CASRVATKNIQYF. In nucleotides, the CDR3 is TGTGCCAGCAGGGTTGCAACCAAAAACATTCAGTACTTC.

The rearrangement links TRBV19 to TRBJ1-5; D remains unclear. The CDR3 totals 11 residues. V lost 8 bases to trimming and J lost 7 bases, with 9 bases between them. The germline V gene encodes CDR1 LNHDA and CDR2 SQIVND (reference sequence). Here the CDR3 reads CASGSGQPQHF. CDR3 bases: TGTGCCAGTGGCTCGGGGCAGCCCCAGCATTTT.

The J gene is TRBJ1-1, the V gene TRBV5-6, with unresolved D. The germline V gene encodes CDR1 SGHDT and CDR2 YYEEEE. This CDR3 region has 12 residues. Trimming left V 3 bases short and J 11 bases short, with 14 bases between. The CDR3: CASSSDGGVAFF. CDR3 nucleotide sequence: TGTGCCAGCAGCTCGGACGGCGGCGTGGCTTTCTTT.

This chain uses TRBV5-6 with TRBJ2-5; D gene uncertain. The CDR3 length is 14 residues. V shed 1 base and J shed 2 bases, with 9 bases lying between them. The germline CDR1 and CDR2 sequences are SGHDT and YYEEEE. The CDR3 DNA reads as TGTGCCAGCAGCTTGAAGTTATTACAAGAGACCCAGTACTTC. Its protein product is CASSLKLLQETQYF.

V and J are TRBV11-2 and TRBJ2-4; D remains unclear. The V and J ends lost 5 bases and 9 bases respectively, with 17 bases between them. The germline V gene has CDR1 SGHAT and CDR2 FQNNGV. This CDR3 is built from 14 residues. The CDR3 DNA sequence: TGTGCCAGCAGCCTTCTTTTTGGGCCGGGCATTCAGTACTTC. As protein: CASSLLFGPGIQYF.

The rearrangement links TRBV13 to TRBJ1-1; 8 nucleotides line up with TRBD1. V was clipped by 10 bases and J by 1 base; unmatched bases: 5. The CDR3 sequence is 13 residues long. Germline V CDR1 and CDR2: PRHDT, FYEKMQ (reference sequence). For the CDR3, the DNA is TGTGCCAACAACGACAGGGGGAACACTGAAGCTTTCTTT. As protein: CANNDRGNTEAFF.

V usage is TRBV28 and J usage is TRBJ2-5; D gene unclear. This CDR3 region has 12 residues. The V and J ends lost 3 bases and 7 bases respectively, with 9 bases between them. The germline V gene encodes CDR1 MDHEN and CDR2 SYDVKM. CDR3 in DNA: TGTGCCAGCAGTTTTATCCAGACGACCCAGTACTTC. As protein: CASSFIQTTQYF.

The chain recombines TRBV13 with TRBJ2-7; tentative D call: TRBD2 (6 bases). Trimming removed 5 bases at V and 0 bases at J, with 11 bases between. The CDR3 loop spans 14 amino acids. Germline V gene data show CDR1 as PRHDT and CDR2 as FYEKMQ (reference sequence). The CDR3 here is CASSPGASSYEQYF. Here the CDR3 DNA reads TGTGCCAGCAGCCCGGGAGCGAGCTCCTACGAGCAGTACTTC.